The 29 T cell receptor beta chains in this list originate from one sample, sequenced in a study of blood T cell repertoires in COVID-19. Clones were sequenced by immunoSEQ multiplex PCR, and TCRdb holds only the in-frame ones, with some missing. The repertoire has about 150,000 clones, 80% to 90% of them found once; the top ten carry about 2.4%. What was sequenced was peripheral blood. These receptor sequences come from a woman between 70 and 85 years old with acute or convalescent COVID-19.

The chain uses TRBV18 and TRBJ1-6; 10 bases are a match to TRBD1. V lost 3 bases to trimming and J lost 0 bases; unmatched junction nucleotides: 5. The CDR3 is made up of 18 amino acids. From germline, CDR1 is KGHSH and CDR2 LQKENI. The chain's CDR3 is CASSPWGQGSSYNSPLHF. The CDR3 nucleotides read TGTGCCAGCTCACCTTGGGGACAGGGGAGCTCCTATAATTCACCCCTCCACTTT.

The J gene is TRBJ2-7, the V gene TRBV3-1 (or the pseudogene TRBV3-2), with 14 positions matching TRBD2. Per the germline V gene, CDR1 is LGHDT and CDR2 is YNNKEL (reference sequence). This CDR3 has 19 residues. The V and J ends lost 5 bases and 0 bases, in that order; junction bases with no gene match: 12. The CDR3 coding sequence is TGTGCCAGCAGCAAAGGACTAGCGGGGGGCCTACTTAGCTCCTACGAGCAGTACTTC. It is translated as CASSKGLAGGLLSSYEQYF.

This clone was counted a single time. The V gene is TRBV18, the J gene TRBJ1-3; the D is unclear. V lost 2 bases and J 0 bases, leaving 8 bases between the germline ends. The CDR3 spans 15 residues. Germline CDR1 reads KGHSH; CDR2 reads LQKENI. The CDR3 is CASSPSGASGNTIYF. The CDR3 nucleotides are TGTGCCAGCTCACCATCGGGTGCCTCTGGAAACACCATATATTTT.

The genes are TRBV5-1 and TRBJ1-3, with 7 bases matching TRBD1. Germline V CDR1 and CDR2: SGHRS, YFSETQ. V lost 4 bases, J lost 3 bases, and 7 bases stayed unmatched. There are 15 residues in the CDR3. CDR3: CASSLWGDSGNTIYF. The DNA of the CDR3 is TGCGCCAGCAGCCTGTGGGGGGACAGTGGAAACACCATATATTTT. Full variable domain (remainder filled in from reference TRBV5-1 and TRBJ1-3): KAGVTQTPRYLIKTRGQQVTLSCSPISGHRSVSWYQQTPGQGLQFLFEYFSETQRNKGNFPGRFSGRQFSNSRSEMNVSTLELGDSALYLCASSLWGDSGNTIYFGEGSWLTVV.

This clone came up a few times. V usage is TRBV3-1 (or the pseudogene TRBV3-2) and J usage is TRBJ2-2, with D maybe TRBD1 (5 bases). The V end lost 1 base, the J end lost 3 bases, and 6 bases lay between the germline ends. CDR3 size: 14 residues. CDR1 is LGHDT and CDR2 is YNNKEL in the germline V gene (reference sequence). CDR3 coding DNA: TGTGCCAGCAGCCAAGTAGGGGACACCGGGGAGCTGTTTTTT. This codes for CASSQVGDTGELFF.

This clone came up once. The rearrangement joins TRBV9 to TRBJ1-2; 8 bases are a match to TRBD1. V shed 3 bases, J shed 4 bases, and the junction held 20 bases outside the gene matches. CDR1 SGDLS and CDR2 YYNGEE come from the germline V gene. The CDR3 totals 19 residues. Here the CDR3 DNA reads TGTGCCAGCAGCGGAGAGCTCCCGGGACAGGTTGGCCCACTCTATGGCTACACCTTC. Its translation is CASSGELPGQVGPLYGYTF.

The CDR3 nucleotides read TGTGCCAGCAGTGAAAGTGGGCGGGCAAAGACCCAGTACTTC. Its translation is CASSESGRAKTQYF. The chain combines TRBV2 with TRBJ2-5; perhaps TRBD2 as D (5 bases). Germline V gene data show CDR1 as SNHLY and CDR2 as FYNNEI. V shed 2 bases and J shed 6 bases, with 13 bases lying between them. The length of the CDR3 is 14 residues.

This clone was counted once. The chain joins TRBV19 to TRBJ1-4, with D tentatively TRBD1 (5 bases). Germline V lookup: CDR1 LNHDA, CDR2 SQIVND (reference sequence). The CDR3 has 17 residues. V was cut by 5 bases and J by 6 bases, with 22 bases left in between. The CDR3 spells CASSPRSNRPPYEKLFF. As DNA, the CDR3 is TGTGCCAGTAGTCCTCGCTCAAACAGGCCTCCTTATGAAAAACTGTTTTTT.

J is TRBJ1-1 and V is TRBV7-9, with a possible D match to TRBD1 (5 bases). Trimming took off 5 bases at V and 8 bases at J, with 15 bases between the two ends. The CDR3 has 13 amino acids. The germline V gene has CDR1 SEHNR and CDR2 FQNEAQ (reference sequence). The CDR3 spells CASSPDRLREAFF. In DNA form, the CDR3 reads TGTGCCAGCAGCCCCGACAGACTGCGCGAAGCTTTCTTT.

The chain has TRBV7-2 and TRBJ2-7; D uncertain. V dropped 1 base and J dropped 3 bases, with 7 bases sitting between them. CDR1 and CDR2 (germline): SGHTA, FQGNSA. The CDR3 sequence is 13 residues long. Here the CDR3 DNA reads TGTGCCAGCAGCTTAGGCGTCGACTACGAGCAGTACTTC. Protein sequence: CASSLGVDYEQYF.

In its sample, this clone was seen once. The DNA of the CDR3 is TGTGCCAGCAGTTACCGCCAGGGAGGAACCTACGAGCAGTACTTC. Translating gives CASSYRQGGTYEQYF. V usage is TRBV6-5 and J usage is TRBJ2-7, with D tentatively TRBD2 (6 bases). Looked up from germline, CDR1 is MNHEY and CDR2 is SVGAGI. V lost 2 bases, J lost 2 bases, and 13 bases lay in between. The CDR3 has 15 residues.

V gene TRBV18 combines with J gene TRBJ1-1; the D gene is possibly TRBD1 (6 bases). V was cut by 3 bases and J by 4 bases, with 12 bases left in between. From germline, CDR1 is KGHSH and CDR2 LQKENI. CDR3 size: 14 residues. CDR3 coding DNA: TGTGCCAGCTCACCTAGTAACAGGGCCACTGAAGCTTTCTTT. Protein product: CASSPSNRATEAFF.

This rearrangement joins TRBV27 to TRBJ1-6; a weak D match, TRBD1 (6 bases). Germline CDR1 reads MNHEY; CDR2 reads SMNVEV (reference sequence). Trimming removed 3 bases from V and 3 bases from J, with 9 bases in between. The CDR3 runs to 15 residues. Here the CDR3 reads CASSLQGFYNSPLHF. The CDR3 DNA is TGTGCCAGCAGTTTGCAGGGGTTCTATAATTCACCCCTCCACTTT.

The chain recombines TRBV5-1 with TRBJ1-1, with D possibly matching TRBD1 (6 bases). With 1 base removed from V and 1 base from J, the gap between germline ends came to 11 bases. CDR1 is SGHRS and CDR2 is YFSETQ in the germline V gene. This CDR3 region has 15 residues. DNA for the CDR3: TGCGCCAGCAGCTTGTTTTCGGACAGGAACACTGAAGCTTTCTTT. Translated: CASSLFSDRNTEAFF.

V and J are TRBV11-2 and TRBJ1-1; 11 bases match TRBD1. CDR1 and CDR2 from the germline V gene are SGHAT and FQNNGV. The CDR3 extends over 16 amino acids. The trim removed 3 bases at V and 0 bases at J, leaving 3 bases unmatched. CDR3 sequence (DNA): TGTGCCAGCAGCTTTGGGACAGGGGGTATGAACACTGAAGCTTTCTTT. This encodes CASSFGTGGMNTEAFF.

The chain joins TRBV28 to TRBJ1-1, with a tentative D call TRBD1 (5 bases). This CDR3 is 15 amino acids long. Germline CDR1 is MDHEN and CDR2 is SYDVKM. Trimming removed 7 bases at V and 1 base at J, with 16 bases between. In DNA, the CDR3 is TGTGCCAGCACTGCGGGGTGGCAGGGGAACACTGAAGCTTTCTTT. Residues: CASTAGWQGNTEAFF.

The chain combines TRBV24-1 with TRBJ1-2; 9 positions agree with TRBD1. Unmatched junction bases numbered 8, after V lost 5 bases and J lost 5 bases. Germline assignment: CDR1 KGHDR and CDR2 SFDVKD. This CDR3 is built from 15 residues. CDR3 DNA: TGTGCCACCAGTGGTACAGGGGGCGGACGTTATGGCTACACCTTC. This sequence encodes CATSGTGGGRYGYTF.

In DNA form, the CDR3 reads TGTGCCAGCAGAGGACAGCCCTACGAGCAGTACTTC. Encoded protein: CASRGQPYEQYF. This chain joins TRBV6-5 and TRBJ2-7, with a weak D call TRBD1 (6 bases). This CDR3 region has 12 residues. The V gene's germline CDR1 is MNHEY and CDR2 SVGAGI. Trimming pared 6 bases from V and 2 bases from J, leaving 8 bases between.

The chain recombines TRBV23-1 with TRBJ2-1; a possible D gene is TRBD1 (6 bases). TRBV23-1 is an open reading frame whose function is uncertain. The germline V and J ends were trimmed by 4 bases and 8 bases, with 15 bases remaining between them. The CDR3 runs to 14 residues. DNA for the CDR3: TGCGCCAGCAGTCCCAGGGGCGATAGAGATGAGCAGTTCTTC. Translated: CASSPRGDRDEQFF.

This chain links TRBV3-1 (or the pseudogene TRBV3-2) with TRBJ1-1; 7 positions agree with TRBD1. Germline values: CDR1 LGHDT, CDR2 YNNKEL (reference sequence). V shed 2 bases and J 0 bases; nucleotides not matched to a gene: 6. The CDR3 loop spans 16 amino acids. The CDR3, as DNA: TGTGCCAGCAGCCAATCGGGACAGCTCATGAACACTGAAGCTTTCTTT. Amino acid sequence: CASSQSGQLMNTEAFF.

A few counts support this clone. The same CDR3 arises from other DNA sequences in this sample as well. This chain connects TRBV11-3 to TRBJ2-1; 9 bases match TRBD1. This CDR3 region has 17 residues. The germline V gene has CDR1 SGHNT and CDR2 YENEEA. Trimming cost V 1 base and J 7 bases; bases outside gene matches: 11. The CDR3 loop is CASSLGGNRGRSNEQFF. CDR3 bases: TGTGCCAGCAGCTTAGGGGGGAACAGGGGGCGATCAAATGAGCAGTTCTTC.

CDR3 sequence: CASSLWTGYSPLHF. CDR3 nucleotide sequence: TGTGCCAGCAGTTTATGGACAGGCTACTCACCCCTCCACTTT. This chain joins TRBV28 and TRBJ1-6, with D possibly TRBD1 on 6 matching bases. The V gene lost 0 bases and the J gene lost 10 bases, with 10 bases spanning the gap. The CDR3 covers 14 residues. CDR1 and CDR2 from the germline V gene are MDHEN and SYDVKM.

This clone was observed a single time. V is TRBV11-3 and J is TRBJ2-3; a weak D match, TRBD2 (5 bases). Germline CDR1 reads SGHNT; CDR2 reads YENEEA. The CDR3 covers 14 residues. V lost 2 bases and J 4 bases, leaving 10 bases between the germline ends. The CDR3 sequence: CASSLSSVADTQYF. CDR3 sequence (DNA): TGTGCCAGCAGCTTAAGTAGCGTCGCAGATACGCAGTATTTT.

The chain employs TRBV18 and TRBJ2-7; 9 bases are shared with TRBD1. With 5 bases clipped from V and 6 bases from J, the junction kept 5 bases outside the gene matches. In germline, CDR1 is KGHSH, CDR2 LQKENI. The CDR3 is 13 amino acids. CDR3 DNA sequence: TGTGCCAGCTCAGAATACAGGGGGCTCGAGCAGTACGTC. This codes for CASSEYRGLEQYV.

This clone was seen a few times. The V call is TRBV4-1, the J call TRBJ2-1; 9 bases line up with TRBD1. The junction had 7 bases not matched to a gene; V was cut back by 2 bases and J by 2 bases. The CDR3 is made up of 17 amino acids. Germline V gene lookup returns CDR1 MGHRA and CDR2 YSYEKL. The CDR3 spells CASSQQIQGATYNEQFF. The CDR3, as DNA: TGCGCCAGCAGCCAACAAATACAGGGGGCCACCTACAATGAGCAGTTCTTC.

V usage is TRBV2 and J usage is TRBJ2-7, with D maybe TRBD2 (6 bases). The ends were cut back, 4 bases at V and 8 bases at J, with 15 bases in the middle. Germline CDR1 reads SNHLY; CDR2 reads FYNNEI. This CDR3 is built from 13 residues. This CDR3 is CASSAGWTTKQYV. For the CDR3, the DNA is TGTGCCAGCAGTGCAGGGTGGACTACGAAGCAGTACGTC.

The V and J genes are TRBV28 and TRBJ1-1; possible D gene TRBD1, 5 bases. Trimming cost V 6 bases and J 4 bases, with 12 bases left between them. Germline CDR1 reads MDHEN; CDR2 reads SYDVKM. This CDR3 spans 13 amino acids. CDR3 sequence (DNA): TGTGCCAGCAGCTGGCAGGGTCCCACTGAAGCTTTCTTT. Protein product: CASSWQGPTEAFF.

CDR3 nucleotides: TGCGCCAGCAGCTTTAGCGGGGAGGAGACCCAGTACTTC. Protein: CASSFSGEETQYF. V and J are TRBV5-1 and TRBJ2-5, with 8 bases matching TRBD2. Germline loops: CDR1 SGHRS, CDR2 YFSETQ. This CDR3 spans 13 amino acids. J lost 5 bases, V lost 2 bases, and 2 bases had no gene match.

The chain couples TRBV5-8 to TRBJ1-4; TRBD1 agrees at 7 bases. Germline CDR1 reads SGHTS; CDR2 reads YDEGEE. The CDR3 contains 16 residues. V was pared by 4 bases and J by 0 bases, with 6 bases of the junction left unmatched. This CDR3 reads CASSAGQTATNEKLFF. CDR3 in DNA: TGTGCCAGCAGCGCGGGACAGACAGCAACTAATGAAAAACTGTTTTTT.